The source of this T cell receptor (beta chain) is a study of long-term antiretroviral therapy in people with HIV. Run at survey level, the immunoSEQ assay was version v3.0. What sequencing targeted per sample was about 35,000-50,000 T-cell genomes. The repertoire was sequenced with immunoSEQ multiplex PCR; TCRdb's copy has only in-frame clones and lacks some. The sample has tens of thousands of clones, about three quarters seen once. V lost 9 bases and J lost 3; bases outside the gene matches: 10. The germline CDR1 and CDR2 sequences are MNHNY and SVGAGI (reference sequence). The CDR3 loop spans 14 amino acids. There are a few counts of this clone. What it binds is unknown. Study outcomes and limitations: Pre-ART expanded clones dominated the repertoire at every time point. Blood, drawn from about 2004 to 2018, may reflect older ART regimens.

Sequencing was performed on unsorted PBMCs, taken 3.1 years after starting antiretroviral therapy. The chain recombines TRBV6-6 with TRBJ2-7; TRBD1 matches at 8 bases. The receptor was isolated from a woman between 45 and 65 years old with HIV. The CDR3 DNA reads TGTGCCAGTCGTACAGGGGGGACTGACTACGAGCAGTACTTC. This codes for CASRTGGTDYEQYF.